This T cell receptor (beta chain) stems from a study of PD-1 blockade in mismatch repair-deficient tumors. On the study more broadly: Enrolled about 2013-2016, patients had progressing, pretreated mismatch repair-deficient cancers of 12 to 13 types. Study conclusions and caveats: Tumor-resident clones, often absent from pretreatment blood, expanded after pembrolizumab and then contracted.

This clone turned up a few times. Its target is unknown. Trimming at V came to 4 bases and at J to 4 bases, leaving 3 bases not matched to a gene. The CDR3 consists of 15 residues. The germline CDR1 and CDR2 sequences are MNHNS and SASEGT. All patients were mismatch repair deficient, assessed by either PCR or immunohistochemistry. The TCR-sequenced patients were a few responders to pembrolizumab. The data were produced by immunoSEQ multiplex PCR, yet TCRdb's version contains in-frame clones alone and is incomplete. The data hold about 25,000 clones, with approximately 84% observed a single time. Sequenced material: PBMCs, taken before pembrolizumab treatment. The V call is TRBV6-1, the J call TRBJ2-7; TRBD2 agrees at 14 bases. The TCR sequence derives from an adult with mismatch repair-deficient cancer. DNA of the CDR3: TGTGCCAGCAGTGGGAGGACTAGCGGGAGGTACGAGCAGTACTTC. This gives the protein CASSGRTSGRYEQYF.